A single sample gave rise to the 23 T cell receptor beta chains below, sequenced in a study of T cells in Graves' hyperthyroidism and ophthalmopathy. Authors of the study amplified TCR beta CDR3 regions from RNA transcripts. The HTBI primer set was used in a first-round RT-PCR of the TCR CDR3. TCRdb re-derived calls from the multiplex PCR reads in MiXCR, one entry per CDR3 protein. Altogether about 560,000 distinct CDR3 sequences are present, roughly 17% being singletons, with the ten largest covering roughly 18%. What was sequenced was blood. These receptors all stem from a woman aged 18-35 years with Graves' hyperthyroidism.

This clonotype was seen many times. The chain joins TRBV20-1 to TRBJ2-5; TRBD2 matches at 8 bases. The CDR3 covers 14 residues. Germline V gene lookup returns CDR1 DFQATT and CDR2 SNEGSKA (reference sequence). V lost 7 bases to trimming and J lost 4 bases; unmatched junction nucleotides: 11. The CDR3 DNA is TGCAGTGTGGGAAAGCGGGAGTCCGGAGAGACCCAGTACTTC. Translating gives CSVGKRESGETQYF.

Note on this clonotype: This may be a read error: a much more frequent sequence differs by one nucleotide. The chain joins TRBV18 to TRBJ1-1, with D possibly matching TRBD1 (5 bases). The CDR3 is 16 residues long. CDR1 and CDR2 from the germline V gene are KGHSH and LQKENI. This CDR3 reads CASSLNGALGNTGAFF. CDR3 in DNA: TGTGCCAGCTCGCTAAACGGGGCGCTGGGGAACACTGGAGCTTTCTTT.

This clonotype was counted once. V gene TRBV19 combines with J gene TRBJ1-4, with no clear D. CDR3 size: 16 residues. V dropped 1 base and J dropped 7 bases, with 16 bases sitting between them. Germline values: CDR1 LNHDA, CDR2 SQIVND (reference sequence). The DNA of the CDR3 is TGTGCCAGTAGTATAGTAGGGCGGCGGAGAGGTGAAAAACTGTTTTTT. Translated: CASSIVGRRRGEKLFF. The entire variable domain, with the rest obtained from reference TRBV19 and TRBJ1-4, is as follows: DGGITQSPKYLFRKEGQNVTLSCEQNLNHDAMYWYRQDPGQGLRLIYYSQIVNDFQKGDIAEGYSVSREKKESFPLTVTSAQKNPTAFYLCASSIVGRRRGEKLFFGSGTQLSVL.

This clonotype was observed a handful of times. The chain employs TRBV29-1 and TRBJ1-1; D gene unclear. V lost 5 bases to trimming and J lost 2 bases, with 3 bases between them. From germline, CDR1 is SQVTM and CDR2 ANQGSEA. The CDR3 runs 10 residues. CDR3 in DNA: TGCAGCGTTTATAACACTGAAGCTTTCTTT. This codes for CSVYNTEAFF.

This clonotype was recorded many times. J is TRBJ2-3 and V is TRBV12-3 or TRBV12-4; a weak D match, TRBD1 (5 bases). The CDR3 totals 16 residues. V dropped 7 bases and J dropped 6 bases, with 23 bases sitting between them. The CDR3 DNA is TGTGCCAGCACCCAAAGGGGCAGTCTTCGGGCGGATACGCAGTATTTT. Amino acids: CASTQRGSLRADTQYF.

On this clonotype: A much larger clone lies a single base off, so this may be a read error. V gene TRBV5-6 combines with J gene TRBJ2-3; unclear D gene. Per germline, CDR1 SGHDT and CDR2 YYEEEE. The V and J ends lost 4 bases and 4 bases respectively, with 19 bases between them. This CDR3 is 16 amino acids long. The CDR3 reads CASSPLQGPRPDTQYF. In nucleotides, the CDR3 is TGTGCCAGCAGCCCCCTCCAAGGGCCACGACCAGATACGCAGTATTTT.

There are many counts of this clonotype. This chain links TRBV3-1 with TRBJ1-3; D unclear. The CDR3 sequence is 15 residues long. CDR1 is LGHDT, CDR2 YNNKEL, per germline (reference sequence). V lost 0 bases to trimming and J lost 4 bases, with 10 bases between them. Here the CDR3 DNA reads TGTGCCAGCAGCCAAGATCAAGGGTTCGGAAACACCATATATTTT. Amino acids: CASSQDQGFGNTIYF.

CDR3 in amino acids: CSVETTRFGEQFF. The CDR3 bases are TGCAGCGTTGAAACTACTAGGTTTGGGGAGCAGTTCTTC. The rearrangement uses TRBV29-1 and TRBJ2-1; D might be TRBD2 (5 bases). Per the germline V gene, CDR1 is SQVTM and CDR2 is ANQGSEA. V was trimmed by 2 bases and J by 10 bases, leaving 15 bases between them. This CDR3 has 13 amino acids.

This clonotype was recorded at least ten times. This rearrangement joins TRBV6-2 or TRBV6-3 to TRBJ1-5; 9 bases fit TRBD1. V lost 4 bases and J lost 5; bases outside the gene matches: 6. CDR1 is MNHEY and CDR2 is SVGEGT in the germline V gene. The CDR3 is 15 residues long. CDR3 nucleotide sequence: TGTGCCAGCAGTTCGCCGGGACAGGGTCATCAGCCCCAGCATTTT. Its protein is CASSSPGQGHQPQHF.

There are many counts of this clonotype. The V gene is TRBV11-2, the J gene TRBJ2-1; D may be TRBD2 (6 bases). Trimming shortened V by 5 bases and J by 0 bases, and 11 bases separated the two germline ends. The V gene's germline CDR1 is SGHAT and CDR2 FQNNGV. The CDR3 has 15 amino acids. CDR3 region: CASSQKRASYNEQFF. For the CDR3, the DNA is TGTGCCAGCAGCCAGAAGCGGGCCTCCTACAATGAGCAGTTCTTC.

This clonotype was counted at least ten times. The chain is built from TRBV28 and TRBJ2-1; 9 nucleotides match TRBD1. The J segment lost 0 bases and the V segment lost 7 bases, leaving 4 bases of the junction unmatched. The CDR3 consists of 15 residues. Per the germline V gene, CDR1 is MDHEN and CDR2 is SYDVKM. CDR3 residues: CASILTGGSYNEQFF. The CDR3 region has the DNA TGTGCCAGCATTCTGACAGGGGGCTCCTACAATGAGCAGTTCTTC.

Many counts were recorded for this clonotype. The chain has TRBV18 and TRBJ1-5; D remains unclear. Trimming shortened V by 2 bases and J by 3 bases, and 8 bases separated the two germline ends. This CDR3 has 14 amino acids. CDR1 is KGHSH and CDR2 is LQKENI in the germline V gene. In nucleotides, the CDR3 is TGTGCCAGCTCACCAGAAAAGGACAATCAGCCCCAGCATTTT. Translating it yields CASSPEKDNQPQHF.

This clonotype has a count of ten or more. V and J are TRBV6-2 or TRBV6-3 and TRBJ2-5; D may be TRBD1 (6 bases). V was trimmed by 8 bases and J by 5 bases, leaving 21 bases between them. The germline V gene has CDR1 MNHEY and CDR2 SVGEGT. The CDR3 sequence is 15 residues long. CDR3 in amino acids: CASFARTAQEETQYF. In DNA form, the CDR3 reads TGTGCCAGCTTTGCGAGGACAGCCCAGGAGGAGACCCAGTACTTC.

The chain carries TRBV5-1 and TRBJ2-7; a possible D gene is TRBD2 (6 bases). The V end was cut by 3 bases, the J end by 2 bases, with 15 bases between. Germline V gene lookup returns CDR1 SGHRS and CDR2 YFSETQ. The CDR3 sequence is 15 residues long. CDR3 region: CASSSNSGGTYEQYF. CDR3 in DNA: TGCGCCAGCAGCTCGAACTCCGGGGGAACCTACGAGCAGTACTTC.

This clonotype was detected a few times. V and J are TRBV28 and TRBJ1-5; D remains ambiguous. The CDR3 is 15 amino acids. Between the trimmed V and J ends, which lost 5 bases and 2 bases, there was a span of 13 bases. The germline V gene has CDR1 MDHEN and CDR2 SYDVKM. In nucleotides, the CDR3 is TGTGCCAGCAGTAACACCCGACTTGGCAATCAGCCCCAGCATTTT. Residues: CASSNTRLGNQPQHF. Supplemented by reference TRBV28 and TRBJ1-5, the full variable domain reads DVKVTQSSRYLVKRTGEKVFLECVQDMDHENMFWYRQDPGLGLRLIYFSYDVKMKEKGDIPEGYSVSREKKERFSLILESASTNQTSMYLCASSNTRLGNQPQHFGDGTRLSIL.

This clonotype was recorded a few times. The J gene is TRBJ2-5, the V gene TRBV20-1; 8 nucleotides align to TRBD2. Germline loops: CDR1 DFQATT, CDR2 SNEGSKA (reference sequence). V shed 2 bases and J 5 bases; nucleotides not matched to a gene: 7. The CDR3 contains 14 residues. The CDR3 loop is CSARFGGAGETQYF. CDR3 DNA sequence: TGCAGTGCTAGATTCGGGGGGGCCGGGGAGACCCAGTACTTC.

The chain employs TRBV11-3 and TRBJ1-2; 7 positions agree with TRBD1. V lost 1 base to trimming and J lost 12 bases; unmatched junction nucleotides: 5. The CDR3 loop spans 12 amino acids. Germline V CDR1 and CDR2: SGHNT, YENEEA. CDR3: CASSLGDRAHTF. The CDR3 DNA reads TGTGCCAGCAGCTTAGGTGACAGGGCGCACACCTTC.

This clonotype was seen only once. This is likely a read error, given that the CDR3 carries no conserved phenylalanine or tryptophan at its end. The chain employs TRBV28 and TRBJ2-2; 9 bases map to TRBD2. The germline V gene has CDR1 MDHEN and CDR2 SYDVKM. This CDR3 has 18 residues. Germline trimming cut 6 bases from V and 1 base from J; bases unmatched to any gene: 12. The CDR3 spells CASSRIAGEFLNTGELFS. CDR3 DNA: TGTGCCAGCAGCCGGATAGCGGGAGAATTTTTGAACACCGGGGAGCTGTTTTCT.

The chain employs TRBV7-8 and TRBJ2-7; no clear D gene. The germline V gene has CDR1 SGHVS and CDR2 FQNEAQ. Trimming removed 5 bases at V and 7 bases at J, with 18 bases between. CDR3 length: 14 amino acids. DNA for the CDR3: TGTGCCAGCAGCCCCTCTCAGAGCACTGGGGAGCAGTACTTC. Encoded protein: CASSPSQSTGEQYF.

The chain combines TRBV20-1 with TRBJ2-7; TRBD2 agrees at 11 bases. From germline, CDR1 is DFQATT and CDR2 SNEGSKA (reference sequence). With V trimmed by 4 bases and J by 2 bases, 4 bases remained unmatched. The length of the CDR3 is 14 residues. Here the CDR3 reads CSAIGTSGAYEQYF. The CDR3 DNA sequence: TGCAGTGCTATAGGGACTAGCGGAGCCTACGAGCAGTACTTC.

This sequence joins TRBV15 and TRBJ2-7, with unresolved D. Trimming removed 1 base from V and 0 bases from J, with 13 bases in between. In germline, CDR1 is LNHNV, CDR2 YYDKDF (reference sequence). CDR3 size: 16 residues. The CDR3 reads CATSRGGRGSSYEQYF. The CDR3 DNA follows: TGTGCCACCAGCAGAGGCGGTCGAGGTAGCTCCTACGAGCAGTACTTC. The whole variable domain, filled in from reference TRBV15 and TRBJ2-7, reads DAMVIQNPRYQVTQFGKPVTLSCSQTLNHNVMYWYQQKSSQAPKLLFHYYDKDFNNEADTPDNFQSRRPNTSFCFLDIRSPGLGDTAMYLCATSRGGRGSSYEQYFGPGTRLTVT.

This clonotype was seen at least ten times. V usage is TRBV28 and J usage is TRBJ1-1; TRBD1 aligns across 9 bases. Germline trimming cut 6 bases from V and 12 bases from J; bases unmatched to any gene: 20. The germline CDR1 and CDR2 sequences are MDHEN and SYDVKM. The CDR3 contains 16 residues. CDR3 nucleotide sequence: TGTGCCAGCAGCCCCCCCCGGACAGGGGCCACCACGAGGCCTTTCTTT. Translating it yields CASSPPRTGATTRPFF.

V usage is TRBV30 and J usage is TRBJ2-7, with D hard to call. The CDR3 consists of 13 residues. Germline V lookup: CDR1 GTSNPN, CDR2 SVGIG (reference sequence). The V end lost 6 bases, the J end lost 1 base, and 13 bases lay between the germline ends. CDR3 amino acids: CACTPSGSYEQYF. The CDR3 DNA reads TGTGCCTGCACCCCGTCTGGTTCCTACGAGCAGTACTTC.